The present T cell receptor beta chain was sequenced within a study of cytomegalovirus exposure and HLA in healthy donors. Study-level results: Within the data, a cluster of highly shared sequence variants was likely a sequencing artifact.

The PCR was carried out with 60 Vbeta primers and 13 Jbeta primers. Libraries were prepared by immunoSEQ multiplex PCR; TCRdb keeps only in-frame clonotypes and omits some of them. Of roughly 110,000 clones detected, roughly 70% appear once; the ten largest clones hold around 13%. Worth noting for this clone: Its antigen is not identified.

This CDR3 contains 14 residues. The ends were cut back, 0 bases at V and 2 bases at J, with 7 bases in the middle. From germline, CDR1 is LGHNA and CDR2 YSLEER. The donors were healthy bone marrow donors. The specimen sequenced was PBMCs. This sequence was found in a woman aged 35 to 49 in good health and CMV-seropositive. V usage is TRBV4-3 and J usage is TRBJ1-1; D remains unclear. CDR3 in DNA: TGCGCCAGCAGCCAAGATCTGCGAAACACTGAAGCTTTCTTT. Its protein product is CASSQDLRNTEAFF.